This T cell receptor beta chain was documented in a study of blood T cell repertoires in COVID-19. In the study overall: Both acute and convalescent COVID-19 samples were obtained from the United States, Italy and Spain. Sources were T cells, B-cell-depleted T cells, or PBMCs; the material itself was cDNA or gDNA.

The CDR3 sequence is 15 residues long. The V and J ends lost 7 bases and 0 bases respectively, with 13 bases between them. The germline V gene has CDR1 SGDLS and CDR2 YYNGEE. Authors' analysis steps: Estimated nucleated cell counts came from reference gene primer amplification. Produced via immunoSEQ multiplex PCR; TCRdb's table is partial and in-frame only. The DNA gave D and trimming, while V, J and clone size come from that table. The repertoire holds 150,000 to 200,000 clones, with more than 80% as singletons. V and J are TRBV9 and TRBJ2-2; D gene uncertain. The sequenced sample was peripheral blood. The origin of this receptor is a human donor in a cohort sampled during active COVID-19. In nucleotides, the CDR3 is TGTGCCAGCGCCCCGACTGCGACGAACACCGGGGAGCTGTTTTTT. Amino acid sequence: CASAPTATNTGELFF.